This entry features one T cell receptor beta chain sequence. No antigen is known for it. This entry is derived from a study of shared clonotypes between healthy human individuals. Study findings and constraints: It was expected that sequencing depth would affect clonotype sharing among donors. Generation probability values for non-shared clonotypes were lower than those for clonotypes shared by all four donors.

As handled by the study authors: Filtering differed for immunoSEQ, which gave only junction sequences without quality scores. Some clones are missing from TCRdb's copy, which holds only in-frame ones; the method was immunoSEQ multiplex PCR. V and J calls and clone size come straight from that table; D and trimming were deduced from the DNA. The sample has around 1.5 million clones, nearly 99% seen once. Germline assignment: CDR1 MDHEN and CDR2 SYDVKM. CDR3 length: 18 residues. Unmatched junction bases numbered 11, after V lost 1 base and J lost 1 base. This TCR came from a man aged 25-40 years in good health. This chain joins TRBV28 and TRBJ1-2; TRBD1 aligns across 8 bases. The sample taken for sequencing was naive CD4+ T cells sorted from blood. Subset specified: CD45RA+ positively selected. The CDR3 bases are TGTGCCAGCAGTTTATCAGCAGGGGGCTCGCCTGGTAACTATGGCTACACCTTC. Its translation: CASSLSAGGSPGNYGYTF.